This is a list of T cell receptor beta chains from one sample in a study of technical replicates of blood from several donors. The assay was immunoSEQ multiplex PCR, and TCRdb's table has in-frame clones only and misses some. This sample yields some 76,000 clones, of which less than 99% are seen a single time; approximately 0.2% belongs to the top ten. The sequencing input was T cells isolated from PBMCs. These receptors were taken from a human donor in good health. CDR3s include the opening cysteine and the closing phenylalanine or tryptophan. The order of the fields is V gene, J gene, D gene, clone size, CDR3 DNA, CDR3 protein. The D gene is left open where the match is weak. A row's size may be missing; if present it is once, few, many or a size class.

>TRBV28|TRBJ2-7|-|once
TGTGCCAGCAGTTTTCCCGTTTTAATTAACACCTACGAGCAGTACTTC
CASSFPVLINTYEQYF
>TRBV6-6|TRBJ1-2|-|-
TGTGCCAGCCTTTTGAACCGGGACATTCTCTATGGCTACACCTTC
CASLLNRDILYGYTF
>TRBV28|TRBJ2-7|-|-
TGTGCCAGCAGCCTGCACAGTTCCTACGAGCAGTACTTC
CASSLHSSYEQYF
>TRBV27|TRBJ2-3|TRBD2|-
TGTGCCAGCAGTTTATCGGGGACTAGCGGCTACACAGATACGCAGTATTTT
CASSLSGTSGYTDTQYF
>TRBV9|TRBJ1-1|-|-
TGTGCCAGCAGCGCCGGGACACAGCAATTGAACACTGAAGCTTTCTTT
CASSAGTQQLNTEAFF
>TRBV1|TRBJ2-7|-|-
TGCACCAGCAGCCAAGCAGCCCCTTCGGCAAGGACTAGCGGGAACTACGAGCAGTACTTC
CTSSQAAPSARTSGNYEQYF
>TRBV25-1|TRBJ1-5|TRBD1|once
TGTGCCAGCAGTGAGGGGACAGGGCGTCAGCCCCAGCATTTT
CASSEGTGRQPQHF
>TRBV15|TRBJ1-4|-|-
TGTGCCACCAGCCAACTAGCCTATAATGAAAAACTGTTTTTT
CATSQLAYNEKLFF
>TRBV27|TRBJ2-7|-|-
TGTGCCAGCAGTTTGGGGAGGGGGGCGCGGGAGCAGTACTTC
CASSLGRGAREQYF
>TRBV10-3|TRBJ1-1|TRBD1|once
TGTGCCATCAGTGCGGACAGGGCGTACACTGAAGCTTTCTTT
CAISADRAYTEAFF
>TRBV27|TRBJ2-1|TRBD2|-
TGTGCCAGCACTGTAGCGGGAGGGAACAATGAGCAGTTCTTC
CASTVAGGNNEQFF
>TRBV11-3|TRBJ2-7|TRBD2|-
TGTGCCAGCACGGTGCTAGCGGGACCCTACGAGCAGTACTTC
CASTVLAGPYEQYF
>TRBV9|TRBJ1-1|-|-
TGTGCCAGCAGCGTAGATCGGGTCAGGAACACTGAAGCTTTCTTT
CASSVDRVRNTEAFF
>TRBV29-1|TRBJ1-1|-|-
TGCAGCGTGAGGGCCGTCGGCACTGAAGCTTTCTTT
CSVRAVGTEAFF
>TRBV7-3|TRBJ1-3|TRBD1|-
TGTGCCAGCAGCTTAGGACAGGCTGCTGGAAACACCATATATTTT
CASSLGQAAGNTIYF
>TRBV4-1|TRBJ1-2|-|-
TGCGCCAGCAGCCAAGGGGGAGCAACTAACTATGGCTACACCTTC
CASSQGGATNYGYTF
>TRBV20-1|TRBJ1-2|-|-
TGCAGTGCTAGTCGGGTGAATGGCTACACCTTC
CSASRVNGYTF
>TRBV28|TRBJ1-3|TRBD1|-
TGTGCCAGCAGGGGACAGACAGGGTTCGGAAACACCATATATTTT
CASRGQTGFGNTIYF
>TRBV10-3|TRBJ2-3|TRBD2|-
TGTGCCATCAGTGAAGGACTAGACATGGATACGCAGTATTTT
CAISEGLDMDTQYF
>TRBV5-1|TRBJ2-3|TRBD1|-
TGCGCCAGCAGTTGGACAGGGGATCGGACAGATACGCAGTATTTT
CASSWTGDRTDTQYF
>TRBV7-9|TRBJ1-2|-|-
TGTGCCAGCAGCCCAGGACAGTTCTATGGCTACACCTTC
CASSPGQFYGYTF
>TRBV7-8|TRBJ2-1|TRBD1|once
TGTGCCAGCAGCTTATACAAGCCGGGACAGGGGAAAAATAATGAGCAGTTCTTC
CASSLYKPGQGKNNEQFF
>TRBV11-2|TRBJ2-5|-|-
TGTGCCAGCAGCCTAGATTCTGAGACCCAGTACTTC
CASSLDSETQYF
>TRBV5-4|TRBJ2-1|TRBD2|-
TGTGCCAGCAGCTTGCGACTAGCGGGAGCGAGTGAGCAGTTCTTC
CASSLRLAGASEQFF
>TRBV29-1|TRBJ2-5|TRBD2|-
TGCAGCGTTGGATTCAGCGGGAGGGAAGAGACCCAGTACTTC
CSVGFSGREETQYF
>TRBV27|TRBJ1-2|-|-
TGTGCCAGCAGTTTATTAGGGGCCTATGGCTACACCTTC
CASSLLGAYGYTF
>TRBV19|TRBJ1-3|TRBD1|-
TGTGCCAGTAGTCCCCGGACAGGTGATGGAAACACCATATATTTT
CASSPRTGDGNTIYF
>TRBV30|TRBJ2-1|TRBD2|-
TGTGCCTGGAGTGTGTTACTAGCGGAGCAGTTCTTC
CAWSVLLAEQFF
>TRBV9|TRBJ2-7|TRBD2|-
TGTGCCAGCAGCGTAGGGGGAGGGCCCAACGAGCAGTACTTC
CASSVGGGPNEQYF
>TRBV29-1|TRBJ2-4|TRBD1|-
TGCAGCGTTTGGGACAGGGAGCATGCCAAAAACATTCAGTACTTC
CSVWDREHAKNIQYF
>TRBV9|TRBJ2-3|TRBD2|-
TGTGCCAGCAGCGTTCATATATGGACTAGCGAGGGAGATACGCAGTATTTT
CASSVHIWTSEGDTQYF
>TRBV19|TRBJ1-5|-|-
TGTGCCAGTAGCCCTTTCGACTGGAGCAATCAGCCCCAGCATTTT
CASSPFDWSNQPQHF
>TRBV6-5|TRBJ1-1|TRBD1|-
TGTGCCAGCAGTCAAGCCAGGGGGGAAGCTTTCTTT
CASSQARGEAFF
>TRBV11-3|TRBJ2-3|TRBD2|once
TGTGCCAGCAGCGCGGGACTAGCGGGATCAGATACGCAGTATTTT
CASSAGLAGSDTQYF
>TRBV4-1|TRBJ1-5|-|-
TGCGCCAGCAGCCCACCGGGACTTAGCAATCAGCCCCAGCATTTT
CASSPPGLSNQPQHF
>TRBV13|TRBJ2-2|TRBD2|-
TGTGCCAGCAGCCCTAGCGGGGGCACCGGGGAGCTGTTTTTT
CASSPSGGTGELFF
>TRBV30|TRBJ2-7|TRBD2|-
TGTGCCTGGAGTGGTCGGGAGGCCTACGAGCAGTACTTC
CAWSGREAYEQYF
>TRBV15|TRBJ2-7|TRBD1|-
TGTGCCACCAGATGGGACAGGGAAACCTACGAGCAGTACTTC
CATRWDRETYEQYF
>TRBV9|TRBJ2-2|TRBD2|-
TGTGCCAGCAGCGGGATAACTAGCGGGAGGGCTCCCGGGGAGCTGTTTTTT
CASSGITSGRAPGELFF
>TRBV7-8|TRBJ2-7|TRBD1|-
TGTGCCAGCAGCTTAGTGGGGACAGTTAGCAACGAGCAGTACTTC
CASSLVGTVSNEQYF
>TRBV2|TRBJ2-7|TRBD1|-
TGTGCCAGCCCTTTGGACAGGGGGCCTTACGAGCAGTACTTC
CASPLDRGPYEQYF
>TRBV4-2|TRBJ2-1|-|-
TGTGCCAGCAGCCCGGGGGACGAGCAGTTCTTC
CASSPGDEQFF
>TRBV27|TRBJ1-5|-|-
TGTGCCAGCAGTTTATTTGCGGGGCAGCCCCAGCATTTT
CASSLFAGQPQHF
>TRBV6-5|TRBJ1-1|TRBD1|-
TGTGCCAGCAGTTACTCGGACAGGGCGGCTGAAGCTTTCTTT
CASSYSDRAAEAFF